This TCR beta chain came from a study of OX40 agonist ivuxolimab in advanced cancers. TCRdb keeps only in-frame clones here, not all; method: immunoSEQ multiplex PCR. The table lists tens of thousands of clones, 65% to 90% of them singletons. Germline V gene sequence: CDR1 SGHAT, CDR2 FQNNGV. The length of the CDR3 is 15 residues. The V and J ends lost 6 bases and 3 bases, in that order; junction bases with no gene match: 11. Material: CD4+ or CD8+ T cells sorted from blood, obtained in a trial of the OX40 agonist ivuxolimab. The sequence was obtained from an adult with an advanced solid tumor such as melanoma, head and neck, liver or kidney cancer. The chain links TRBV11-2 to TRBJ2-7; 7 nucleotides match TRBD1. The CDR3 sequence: CASSFPQDRIYEQYF. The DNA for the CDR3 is TGTGCCAGCAGTTTCCCACAGGACAGGATCTACGAGCAGTACTTC.